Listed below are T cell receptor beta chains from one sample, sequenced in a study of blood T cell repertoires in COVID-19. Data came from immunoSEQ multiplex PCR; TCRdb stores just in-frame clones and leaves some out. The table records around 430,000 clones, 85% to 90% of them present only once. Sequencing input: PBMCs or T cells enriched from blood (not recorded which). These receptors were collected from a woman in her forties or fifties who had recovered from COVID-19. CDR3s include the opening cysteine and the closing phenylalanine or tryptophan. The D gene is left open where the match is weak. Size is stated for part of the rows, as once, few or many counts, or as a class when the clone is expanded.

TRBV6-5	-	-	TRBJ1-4	TGTGCCAGCAGTTACATGGGGGAGGGAAAACTGTTTTTT	CASSYMGEGKLFF
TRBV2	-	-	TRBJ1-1	TGTGCCAGCAGGTGGGGAGCAGAAAACACTGAAGCTTTCTTT	CASRWGAENTEAFF
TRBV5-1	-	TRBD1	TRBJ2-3	TGCGCCAGCAGCTTGGGGGACAGGGACGCAGATACGCAGTATTTT	CASSLGDRDADTQYF
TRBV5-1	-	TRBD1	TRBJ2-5	TGCGCCAGCAGTTCGGGACAGAAAGAGACCCAGTACTTC	CASSSGQKETQYF
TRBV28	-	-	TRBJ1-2	TGTGCCAGCAGTCTAACAGGGATCTATGGCTACACCTTC	CASSLTGIYGYTF
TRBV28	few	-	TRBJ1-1	TGTGCCAGCAGTTTGTTCGGGTATAGGACTGAAGCTTTCTTT	CASSLFGYRTEAFF
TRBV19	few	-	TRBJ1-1	TGTGCCAGTAGTATAGTGGCAGTGAACACTGAAGCTTTCTTT	CASSIVAVNTEAFF
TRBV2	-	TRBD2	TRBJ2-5	TGTGCCAGCAGTGAAGGACTAGCGGGGGGGATGGAGACCCAGTACTTC	CASSEGLAGGMETQYF
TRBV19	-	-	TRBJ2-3	TGTGCCAGTAGACAAAGCACAGATACGCAGTATTTT	CASRQSTDTQYF
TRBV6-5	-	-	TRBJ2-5	TGTGCCAGCAGTCAGATACAAGAGACCCAGTACTTC	CASSQIQETQYF
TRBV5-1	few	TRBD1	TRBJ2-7	TGCGCCAGCAGCATCGGCCAGGGGGCGAAGTTGAGCGAGCAGTACTTC	CASSIGQGAKLSEQYF
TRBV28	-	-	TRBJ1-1	TGTGCCAGCAGTTTTAGTTTGGGACAAGTGAACACTGAAGCTTTCTTT	CASSFSLGQVNTEAFF
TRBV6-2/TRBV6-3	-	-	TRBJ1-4	TGTGCCAGCAGTTACTCCGTTACGACTTATTCAACTAATGAAAAACTGTTTTTT	CASSYSVTTYSTNEKLFF
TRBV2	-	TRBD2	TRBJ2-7	TGTGCCAGCAGGCCCGGGACTAGCGGGAGTTCTGAGCAGTACTTC	CASRPGTSGSSEQYF
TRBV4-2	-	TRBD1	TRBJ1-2	TGTGCCAGCACCCAAAACCTCGGACAGGGGACCCCCTATGGCTACACCTTC	CASTQNLGQGTPYGYTF
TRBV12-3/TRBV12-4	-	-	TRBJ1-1	TGTGCCAGCAGTTTAGAAGCTGTAGGGGTTGCTTTCTTT	CASSLEAVGVAFF
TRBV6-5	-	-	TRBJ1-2	TGTGCCAGCAGACTGAGGACAGAGTTTAACTATGGCTACACCTTC	CASRLRTEFNYGYTF
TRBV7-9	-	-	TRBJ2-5	TGTGCCAGCAGCTTAGCGAACAGCGCGGGGGAGACCCAGTACTTC	CASSLANSAGETQYF
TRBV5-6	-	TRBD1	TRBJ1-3	TGTGCCAGCAGCCCCCGGGACAGGAAATCCCCTGGAAACACCATATATTTT	CASSPRDRKSPGNTIYF
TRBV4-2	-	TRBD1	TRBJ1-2	TGTGCCAGCAGCCAAGGGGAGGTCGGGACAGGGGGCCATAATGTTTATGGCTACACCTTC	CASSQGEVGTGGHNVYGYTF
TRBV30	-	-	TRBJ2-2	TGTGCCTGGAGTGTACGGGTCACCGGGGAGCTGTTTTTT	CAWSVRVTGELFF
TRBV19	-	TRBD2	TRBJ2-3	TGTGCCAGTAGTATCGGACTAGCGTCCACAGATACGCAGTATTTT	CASSIGLASTDTQYF
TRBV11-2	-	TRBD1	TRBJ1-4	TGTGCCAGCAGCCAGGGACAGGGAGCAACTAATGAAAAACTGTTTTTT	CASSQGQGATNEKLFF
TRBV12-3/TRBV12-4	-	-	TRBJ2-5	TGTGCCAGCAGTTTGTTAGCCGAAGAGACCCAGTACTTC	CASSLLAEETQYF
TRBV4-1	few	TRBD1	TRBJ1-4	TGCGCCAGCAGCCACCATTTCCGGGACAGGTATGAAAAACTGTTTTTT	CASSHHFRDRYEKLFF
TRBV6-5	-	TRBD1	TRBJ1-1	TGTGCCAGCAGTTACCAGACAGGGGGCTTCACTGAAGCTTTCTTT	CASSYQTGGFTEAFF
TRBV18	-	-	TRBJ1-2	TGTGCCAGCTCACCACGCGAAGGGGGGGATAACTATGGCTACACCTTC	CASSPREGGDNYGYTF
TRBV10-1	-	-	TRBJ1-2	TGCGCCGGAGAGTACTATGGCTACACCTTC	CAGEYYGYTF
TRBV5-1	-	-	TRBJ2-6	TGCGCCAGCAGCCTGGGACACACCTCTGGGGCCAACGTCCTGACTTTC	CASSLGHTSGANVLTF
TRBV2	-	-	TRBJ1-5	TGTGCCAGCAGTGGCGGGGGGATTAGCAATCAGCCCCAGCATTTT	CASSGGGISNQPQHF
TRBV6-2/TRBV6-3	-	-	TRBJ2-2	TGTGCCAGCAGTTACTCCCCCCGGGTCTCGAACACCGGGGAGCTGTTTTTT	CASSYSPRVSNTGELFF
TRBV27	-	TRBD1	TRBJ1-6	TGTGCCAGCAGTTCAGGGGGCAGCAATTCACCCCTCCACTTT	CASSSGGSNSPLHF